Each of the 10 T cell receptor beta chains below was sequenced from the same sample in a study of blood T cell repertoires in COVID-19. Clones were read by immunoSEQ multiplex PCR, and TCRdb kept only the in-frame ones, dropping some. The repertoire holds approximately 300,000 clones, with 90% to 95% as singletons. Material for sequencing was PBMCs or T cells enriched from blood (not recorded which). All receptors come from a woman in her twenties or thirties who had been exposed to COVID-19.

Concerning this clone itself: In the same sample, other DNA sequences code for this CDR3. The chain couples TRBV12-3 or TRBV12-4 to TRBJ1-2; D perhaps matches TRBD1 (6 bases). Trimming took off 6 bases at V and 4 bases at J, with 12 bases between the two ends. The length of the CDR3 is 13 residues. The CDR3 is CASRGTGSYGYTF. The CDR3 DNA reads TGTGCCAGCAGGGGTACAGGGTCCTATGGCTACACCTTC.

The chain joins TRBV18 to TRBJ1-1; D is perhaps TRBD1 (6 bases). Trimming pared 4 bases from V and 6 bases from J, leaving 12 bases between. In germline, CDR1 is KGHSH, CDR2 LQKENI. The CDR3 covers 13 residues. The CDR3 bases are TGTGCCAGCTCACAACGACAGGACGCTGAAGCTTTCTTT. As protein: CASSQRQDAEAFF. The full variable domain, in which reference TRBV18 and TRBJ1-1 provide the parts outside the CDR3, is NAGVMQNPRHLVRRRGQEARLRCSPMKGHSHVYWYRQLPEEGLKFMVYLQKENIIDESGMPKERFSAEFPKEGPSILRIQQVVRGDSAAYFCASSQRQDAEAFFGQGTRLTVV.

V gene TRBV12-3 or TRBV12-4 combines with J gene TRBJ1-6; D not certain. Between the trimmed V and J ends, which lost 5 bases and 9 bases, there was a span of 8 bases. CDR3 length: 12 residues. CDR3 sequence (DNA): TGTGCCAGCAGTCCAACTGTTTCACCCCTCCACTTT. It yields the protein CASSPTVSPLHF.

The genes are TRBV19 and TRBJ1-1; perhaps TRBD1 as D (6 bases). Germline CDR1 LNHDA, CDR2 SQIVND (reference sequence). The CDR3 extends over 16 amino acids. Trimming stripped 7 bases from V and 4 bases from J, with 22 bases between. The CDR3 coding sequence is TGTGCCAGTAACCCTAACCGGGGGGCTAGAGGCACTGAAGCTTTCTTT. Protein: CASNPNRGARGTEAFF. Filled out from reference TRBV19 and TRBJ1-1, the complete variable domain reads DGGITQSPKYLFRKEGQNVTLSCEQNLNHDAMYWYRQDPGQGLRLIYYSQIVNDFQKGDIAEGYSVSREKKESFPLTVTSAQKNPTAFYLCASNPNRGARGTEAFFGQGTRLTVV.

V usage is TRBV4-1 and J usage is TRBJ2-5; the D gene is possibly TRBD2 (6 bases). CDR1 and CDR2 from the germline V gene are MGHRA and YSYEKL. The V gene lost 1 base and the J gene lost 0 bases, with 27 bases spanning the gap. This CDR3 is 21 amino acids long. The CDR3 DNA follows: TGCGCCAGCAGCCAAGCTTACAGCCGCCTTACTCGATGGGGGGACCAAGAGACCCAGTACTTC. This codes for CASSQAYSRLTRWGDQETQYF.

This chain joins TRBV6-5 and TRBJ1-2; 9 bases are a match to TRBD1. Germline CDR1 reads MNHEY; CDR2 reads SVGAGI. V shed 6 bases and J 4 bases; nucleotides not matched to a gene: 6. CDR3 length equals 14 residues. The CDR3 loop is CASSITGGGYGYTF. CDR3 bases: TGTGCCAGCAGCATAACAGGGGGCGGCTATGGCTACACCTTC.

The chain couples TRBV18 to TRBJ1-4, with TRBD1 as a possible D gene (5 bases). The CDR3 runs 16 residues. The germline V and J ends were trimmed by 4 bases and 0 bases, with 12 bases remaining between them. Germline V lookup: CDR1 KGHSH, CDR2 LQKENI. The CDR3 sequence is CASSRDSPATNEKLFF. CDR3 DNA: TGTGCCAGCTCACGAGACAGCCCAGCAACTAATGAAAAACTGTTTTTT. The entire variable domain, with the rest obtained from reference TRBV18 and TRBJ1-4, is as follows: NAGVMQNPRHLVRRRGQEARLRCSPMKGHSHVYWYRQLPEEGLKFMVYLQKENIIDESGMPKERFSAEFPKEGPSILRIQQVVRGDSAAYFCASSRDSPATNEKLFFGSGTQLSVL.

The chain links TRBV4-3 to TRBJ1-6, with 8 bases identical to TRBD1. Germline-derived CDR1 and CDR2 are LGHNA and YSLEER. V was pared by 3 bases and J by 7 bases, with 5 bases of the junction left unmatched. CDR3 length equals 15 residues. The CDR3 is CASSHRTGSNSPLHF. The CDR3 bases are TGCGCCAGCAGCCACAGGACAGGGAGCAATTCACCCCTCCACTTT.

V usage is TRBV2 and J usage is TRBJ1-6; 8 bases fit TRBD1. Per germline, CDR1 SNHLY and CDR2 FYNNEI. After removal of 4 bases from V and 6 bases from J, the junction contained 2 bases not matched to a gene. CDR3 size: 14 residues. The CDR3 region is CASSGQGFNSPLHF. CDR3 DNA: TGTGCCAGCAGTGGACAGGGGTTTAATTCACCCCTCCACTTT. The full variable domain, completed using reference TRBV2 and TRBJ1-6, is EPEVTQTPSHQVTQMGQEVILRCVPISNHLYFYWYRQILGQKVEFLVSFYNNEISEKSEIFDDQFSVERPDGSNFTLKIRSTKLEDSAMYFCASSGQGFNSPLHFGNGTRLTVT.

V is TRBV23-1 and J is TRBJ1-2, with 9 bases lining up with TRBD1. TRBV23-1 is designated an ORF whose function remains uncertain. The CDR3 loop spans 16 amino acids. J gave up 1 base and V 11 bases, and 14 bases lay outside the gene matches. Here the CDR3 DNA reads TGCGCCGGGGGTGGGACAGGGATTCCCCTTAACTATGGCTACACCTTC. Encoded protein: CAGGGTGIPLNYGYTF.